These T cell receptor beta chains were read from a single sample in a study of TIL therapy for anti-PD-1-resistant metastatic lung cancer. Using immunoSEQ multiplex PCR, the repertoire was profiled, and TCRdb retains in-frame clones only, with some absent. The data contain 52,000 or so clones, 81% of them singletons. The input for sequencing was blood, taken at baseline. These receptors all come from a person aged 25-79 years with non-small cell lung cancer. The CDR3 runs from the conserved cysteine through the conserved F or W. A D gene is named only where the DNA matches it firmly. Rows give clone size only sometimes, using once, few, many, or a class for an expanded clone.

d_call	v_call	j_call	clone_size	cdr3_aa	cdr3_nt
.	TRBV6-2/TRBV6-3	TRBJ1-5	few	CASSTRNRQKNNQPQHF	TGTGCCAGCAGTACCCGTAATCGACAGAAGAACAATCAGCCCCAGCATTTT
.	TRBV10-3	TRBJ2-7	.	CATQDQGYYEQYF	TGTGCCACCCAGGACCAGGGTTACTACGAGCAGTACTTC
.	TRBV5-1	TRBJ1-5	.	CASSFEGASNQPQHF	TGCGCCAGCAGCTTCGAAGGGGCTAGCAATCAGCCCCAGCATTTT
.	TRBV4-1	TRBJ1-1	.	CASSHQGTVTEAFF	TGCGCCAGCAGCCACCAAGGGACCGTTACTGAAGCTTTCTTT
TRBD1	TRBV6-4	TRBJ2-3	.	CASSDSQRGGEFTDTQYF	TGTGCCAGCAGTGACTCGCAACGAGGGGGCGAGTTTACAGATACGCAGTATTTT
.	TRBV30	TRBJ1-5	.	CAWSPGNQPQHF	TGTGCCTGGAGCCCGGGCAATCAGCCCCAGCATTTT
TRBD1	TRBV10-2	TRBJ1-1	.	CASSEDAGGGRTEAFF	TGCGCCAGCAGTGAAGACGCAGGGGGTGGGCGAACTGAAGCTTTCTTT
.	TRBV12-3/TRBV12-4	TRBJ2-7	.	CASRTGYSYEQYF	TGTGCCAGCAGAACGGGATACTCCTACGAGCAGTACTTC
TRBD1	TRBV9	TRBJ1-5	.	CASSVGGQGNQPQHF	TGTGCCAGCAGCGTAGGTGGACAGGGAAATCAGCCCCAGCATTTT
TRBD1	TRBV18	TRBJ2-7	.	CASSRDRDEQYF	TGTGCCAGCTCAAGAGACAGGGACGAGCAGTACTTC
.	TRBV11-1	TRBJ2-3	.	CASSAGTGSTDTQYF	TGTGCCAGCAGCGCCGGGACGGGAAGCACAGATACGCAGTATTTT
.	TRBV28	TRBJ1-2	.	CASSRTDSLRGGYTF	TGTGCCAGCAGTCGAACTGACAGTCTCAGAGGTGGCTACACCTTC
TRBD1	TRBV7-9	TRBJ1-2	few	CASSSLRGPNYGYTF	TGTGCCAGCAGCTCTCTCAGGGGGCCCAACTATGGCTACACCTTC
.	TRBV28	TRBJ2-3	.	CASSGPASASTDTQYF	TGTGCCAGCAGCGGCCCGGCTAGCGCATCCACAGATACGCAGTATTTT
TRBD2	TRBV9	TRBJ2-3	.	CASSARLAGGDTQYF	TGTGCCAGCAGCGCCCGACTAGCGGGGGGAGATACGCAGTATTTT
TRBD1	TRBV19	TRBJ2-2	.	CASRPQGAPGELFF	TGTGCCAGTAGACCACAGGGGGCACCCGGGGAGCTGTTTTTT
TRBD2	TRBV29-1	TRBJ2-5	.	CSVLAGGETQYF	TGCAGCGTTTTAGCGGGAGGGGAGACCCAGTACTTC